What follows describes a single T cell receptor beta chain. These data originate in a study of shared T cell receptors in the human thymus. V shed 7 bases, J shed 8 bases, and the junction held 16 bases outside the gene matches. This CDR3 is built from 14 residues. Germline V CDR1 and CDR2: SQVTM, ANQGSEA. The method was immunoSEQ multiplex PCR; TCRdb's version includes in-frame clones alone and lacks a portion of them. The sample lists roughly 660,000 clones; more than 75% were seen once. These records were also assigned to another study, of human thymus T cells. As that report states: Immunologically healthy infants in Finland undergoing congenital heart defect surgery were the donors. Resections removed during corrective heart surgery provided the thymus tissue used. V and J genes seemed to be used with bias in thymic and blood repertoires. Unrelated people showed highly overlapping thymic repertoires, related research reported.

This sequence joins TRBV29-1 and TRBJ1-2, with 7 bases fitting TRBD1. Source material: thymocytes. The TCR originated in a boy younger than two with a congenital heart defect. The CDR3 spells CSAGGDSPPSGYTF. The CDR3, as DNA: TGCAGCGCCGGTGGGGACAGCCCCCCCTCGGGCTACACCTTC.